This T cell receptor (beta chain) was sequenced for a study of response to subunit inactivated influenza vaccine (dated by TCRdb to between 2018 and 2020). General notes on the study: The study used deep quantitative T cell receptor repertoire profiling to track responses to a trivalent subunit inactivated influenza vaccine.

This clonotype has more than one count but fewer than ten. The clone's antigen remains unknown. There are no base qualities to consult, and no much larger clone falls within one base. Beyond this particular receptor, the publication reports: The authors proposed that each seasonal influenza vaccination may bring in only a limited number of new T cells.

Library creation used RT-PCR. TCRdb names Illumina HiSeq 2500 as the instrument used. TCRdb trimmed public reads at Q25 via fastp, called clones via MiXCR and kept in-frame beta chains. One record per CDR3 amino acid sequence lists the most common genes and DNA. The sample records 650,000 to 800,000 distinct CDR3 sequences, around 14% of which are singletons. The ten largest clones represent around 6.5% of the sample. This sequence was found in a man in his fifties or sixties who received an inactivated influenza vaccine. Donor details come from another sample of the same person, matched by shared clones. Here the sequenced sample was PBMCs from blood, taken 14 to 15 days before vaccination.

CDR3 region: CSARAPPLADTQYF. The bases read TGCAGTGCTAGAGCCCCCCCGCTAGCGGATACGCAGTATTTT. This sequence uses TRBV20-1 and TRBJ2-3, and TRBD2 may be the D gene, going by 6 matching bases. V and J are truncated by 1 base and 6 bases respectively, leaving an intervening sequence of 14 bases. The germline V gene (reference sequence) gives CDR1 as DFQATT and CDR2 as SNEGSKA. Reading from cysteine to phenylalanine, the CDR3 counts 14 amino acids. The read is trimmed to its CDR3 DNA, 42 bases read in frame from base 1.